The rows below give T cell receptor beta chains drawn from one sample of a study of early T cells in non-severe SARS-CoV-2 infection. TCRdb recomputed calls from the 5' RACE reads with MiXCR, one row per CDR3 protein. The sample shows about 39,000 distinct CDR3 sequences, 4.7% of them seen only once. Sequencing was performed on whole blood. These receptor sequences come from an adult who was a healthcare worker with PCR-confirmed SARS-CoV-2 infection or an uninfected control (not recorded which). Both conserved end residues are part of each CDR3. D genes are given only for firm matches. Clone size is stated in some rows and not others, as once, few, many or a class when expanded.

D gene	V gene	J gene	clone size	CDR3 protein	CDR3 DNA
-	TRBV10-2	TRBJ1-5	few	CASSEQGPQPQHF	TGCGCCAGCAGTGAGCAGGGTCCTCAGCCCCAGCATTTT
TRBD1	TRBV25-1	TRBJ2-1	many	CASEKTGAVNEQFF	TGTGCCAGCGAGAAGACAGGGGCGGTCAATGAGCAGTTCTTC
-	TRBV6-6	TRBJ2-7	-	CASSYIQGSSTEQYF	TGTGCCAGCAGTTACATCCAGGGGTCATCCACCGAGCAGTACTTC
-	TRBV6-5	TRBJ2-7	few	CASSDQGTGTYEQYF	TGTGCCAGCAGTGACCAGGGCACAGGGACCTACGAGCAGTACTTC
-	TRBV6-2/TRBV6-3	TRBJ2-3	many	CASSYGRTPTDTQYF	TGTGCCAGCAGTTACGGGAGGACTCCCACAGATACGCAGTATTTT
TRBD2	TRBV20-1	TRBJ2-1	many	CSARDYLAGDEQFF	TGCAGTGCTAGAGATTACCTAGCGGGAGATGAGCAGTTCTTC
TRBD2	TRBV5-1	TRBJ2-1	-	CASTRLAGDVVEQFF	TGCGCCAGCACACGACTAGCGGGAGATGTGGTTGAGCAGTTCTTC
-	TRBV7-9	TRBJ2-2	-	CASSLQSLDTGELFF	TGTGCCAGCAGCCTACAGAGTTTGGACACCGGGGAGCTGTTTTTT
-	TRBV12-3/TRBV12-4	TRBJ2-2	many	CASLQDTGELFF	TGTGCCAGCCTACAGGACACCGGGGAGCTGTTTTTT
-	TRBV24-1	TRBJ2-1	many	CATAERGRNEQFF	TGTGCCACCGCGGAGAGGGGTCGGAATGAGCAGTTCTTC
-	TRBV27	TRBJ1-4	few	CASRVATNEKLFF	TGTGCCAGCCGAGTTGCAACTAATGAAAAACTGTTTTTT
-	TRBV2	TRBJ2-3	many	CASSRTDTQYF	TGTGCCAGCAGCCGCACAGATACGCAGTATTTT
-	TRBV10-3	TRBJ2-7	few	CAISDNMGSVGFYEQYF	TGTGCCATCAGTGATAATATGGGGTCAGTGGGGTTCTACGAGCAGTACTTC
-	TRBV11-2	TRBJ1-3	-	CASSTSGNTIYF	TGTGCCAGCAGCACCTCTGGAAACACCATATATTTT
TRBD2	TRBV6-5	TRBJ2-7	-	CASSYWSAVSGSLNEQYF	TGTGCCAGCAGTTACTGGTCGGCGGTTAGCGGGAGTTTAAACGAGCAGTACTTC
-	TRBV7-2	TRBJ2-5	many	CASSPGQYQETQYF	TGTGCCAGCAGCCCTGGACAGTACCAAGAGACCCAGTACTTC
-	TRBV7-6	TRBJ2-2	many	CASSFLAPFDSWTGELFF	TGTGCCAGCAGCTTTTTAGCCCCCTTCGATTCATGGACCGGGGAGCTGTTTTTT
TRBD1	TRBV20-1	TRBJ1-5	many	CSARPTGGAGQPQHF	TGCAGTGCTAGACCGACAGGGGGCGCAGGTCAGCCCCAGCATTTT
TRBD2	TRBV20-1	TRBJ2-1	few	CSANSLTSGEDNEQFF	TGCAGTGCTAACTCCCTCACTAGCGGGGAGGACAATGAGCAGTTCTTC
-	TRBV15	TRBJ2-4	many	CATSRDRLELAKNIQYF	TGTGCCACCAGCAGAGATAGGTTGGAGCTAGCCAAAAACATTCAGTACTTC
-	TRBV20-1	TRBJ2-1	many	CSANAYNEQFF	TGCAGTGCAAACGCTTACAATGAGCAGTTCTTC
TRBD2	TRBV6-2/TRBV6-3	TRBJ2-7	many	CASSNGLAYSEQYF	TGTGCCAGCAGTAACGGACTAGCCTACTCCGAGCAGTACTTC
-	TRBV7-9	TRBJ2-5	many	CASNSPPQETQYF	TGTGCCAGCAACTCACCCCCCCAAGAGACCCAGTACTTC
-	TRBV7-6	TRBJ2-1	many	CASSLDGSSYNEQFF	TGTGCCAGCAGCTTAGACGGGAGCTCCTACAATGAGCAGTTCTTC
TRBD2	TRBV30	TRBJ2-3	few	CAWSVVAGGRGDTQYF	TGTGCCTGGAGTGTAGTAGCGGGGGGCCGAGGAGATACGCAGTATTTT
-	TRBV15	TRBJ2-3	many	CATSRERAAGQLVQYF	TGTGCCACCAGCAGAGAGAGGGCTGCGGGCCAATTGGTGCAGTATTTT
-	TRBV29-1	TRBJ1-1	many	CSVLDQGPEAFF	TGCAGCGTTTTGGATCAGGGTCCTGAAGCTTTCTTT
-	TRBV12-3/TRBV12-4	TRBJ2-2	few	CASSTGPWELFF	TGTGCCAGCAGTACGGGACCTTGGGAGCTGTTTTTT
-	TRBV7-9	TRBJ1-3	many	CASSTSPVSGNTIYF	TGTGCCAGCAGCACCTCTCCTGTCTCTGGAAACACCATATATTTT
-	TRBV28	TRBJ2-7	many	CASSSVNTYEQYF	TGTGCCAGCAGTTCCGTAAATACCTACGAGCAGTACTTC
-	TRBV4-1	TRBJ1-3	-	CASSQEGGLYGNTIYF	TGCGCCAGCAGCCAAGAAGGGGGGCTATATGGAAACACCATATATTTT
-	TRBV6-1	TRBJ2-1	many	CASSEFLRGSYNEQFF	TGTGCCAGCAGTGAGTTTTTGCGGGGATCTTACAATGAGCAGTTCTTC
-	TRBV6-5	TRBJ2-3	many	CAIRARQADPDTQYF	TGTGCCATTCGAGCAAGACAGGCTGATCCAGATACGCAGTATTTT
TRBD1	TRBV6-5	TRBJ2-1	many	CASSYSGTDYNEQFF	TGTGCCAGCAGTTACTCCGGGACAGACTACAATGAGCAGTTCTTC
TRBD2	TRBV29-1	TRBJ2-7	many	CSAARGTSGSYEQYF	TGCAGCGCTGCGAGGGGGACTAGCGGGAGTTACGAGCAGTACTTC
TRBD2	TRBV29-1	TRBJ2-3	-	CSVGLAGGHSTDTQYF	TGCAGCGTTGGCCTAGCGGGGGGGCACAGCACAGATACGCAGTATTTT
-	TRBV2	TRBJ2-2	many	CASSEVLQAGELFF	TGTGCCAGCAGTGAGGTCCTTCAGGCCGGGGAGCTGTTTTTT
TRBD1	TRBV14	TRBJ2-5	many	CASSRLGQGRETQYF	TGTGCCAGCAGCCGCCTGGGACAGGGACGAGAGACCCAGTACTTC
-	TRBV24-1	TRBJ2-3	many	CATSDLLLGGTDTQYF	TGTGCCACCAGTGATTTGTTGCTGGGGGGAACAGATACGCAGTATTTT
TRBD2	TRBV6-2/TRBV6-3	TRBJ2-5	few	CASSYGTSRQETQYF	TGTGCCAGCAGTTACGGGACTAGCCGCCAAGAGACCCAGTACTTC
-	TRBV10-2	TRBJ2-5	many	CASRDGGRETQYF	TGCGCCAGCAGGGACGGCGGCCGAGAGACCCAGTACTTC
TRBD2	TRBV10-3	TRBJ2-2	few	CAISETSASNTGELFF	TGTGCCATCAGTGAGACTAGCGCCTCGAACACCGGGGAGCTGTTTTTT
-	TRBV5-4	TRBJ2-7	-	CASSSDSYEQYF	TGTGCCAGCTCTTCCGACTCCTACGAGCAGTACTTC
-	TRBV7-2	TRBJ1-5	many	CASSLAIGRDQPQHF	TGTGCCAGCAGCTTAGCTATTGGGAGGGATCAGCCCCAGCATTTT
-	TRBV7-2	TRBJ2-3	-	CASSLGPTADTQYF	TGTGCCAGCAGCTTAGGCCCAACGGCAGATACGCAGTATTTT
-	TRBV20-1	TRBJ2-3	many	CSSPPGTDTQYF	TGCAGCTCCCCCCCTGGCACAGATACGCAGTATTTT
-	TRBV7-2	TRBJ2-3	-	CASKTGRSTDTQYF	TGTGCCAGTAAGACGGGGAGGAGCACAGATACGCAGTATTTT
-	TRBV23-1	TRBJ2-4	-	CASSLPGQTLLAKNIQYF	TGCGCCAGCAGCCTACCCGGACAGACACTACTAGCCAAAAACATTCAGTACTTC
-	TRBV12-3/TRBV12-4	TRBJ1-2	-	CASTGQTYGYTF	TGTGCCAGTACGGGGCAGACCTATGGCTACACCTTC
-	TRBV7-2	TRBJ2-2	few	CASSSGPNTGELFF	TGTGCCAGCAGCTCGGGACCGAACACCGGGGAGCTGTTTTTT
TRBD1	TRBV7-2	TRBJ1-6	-	CASSSQGQGNSPLHF	TGTGCCAGCAGCTCCCAAGGACAGGGGAATTCACCCCTCCACTTT
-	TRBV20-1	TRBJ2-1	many	CSARDPVINEQFF	TGCAGTGCTAGAGATCCGGTAATCAATGAGCAGTTCTTC
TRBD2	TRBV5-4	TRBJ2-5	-	CASSLRLAGQETQYF	TGTGCCAGCAGCTTAAGACTAGCGGGACAAGAGACCCAGTACTTC
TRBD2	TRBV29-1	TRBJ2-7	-	CSVGTSGTYEQYF	TGCAGCGTTGGGACTAGCGGTACCTACGAGCAGTACTTC
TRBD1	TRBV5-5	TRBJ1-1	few	CASSVQGADTEAFF	TGTGCCAGCAGCGTACAGGGGGCGGATACTGAAGCTTTCTTT
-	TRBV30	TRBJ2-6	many	CAGEDGSGANVLTF	TGTGCCGGTGAGGACGGGTCTGGGGCCAACGTCCTGACTTTC
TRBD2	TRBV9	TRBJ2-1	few	CASSVGLAGEQFF	TGTGCCAGCAGCGTAGGGCTAGCGGGTGAGCAGTTCTTC
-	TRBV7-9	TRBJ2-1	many	CASSYSLPPSRSYNEQFF	TGTGCCAGCAGCTATTCTCTTCCGCCGTCTCGGTCCTACAATGAGCAGTTCTTC
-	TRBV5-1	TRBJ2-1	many	CASSLAPGLADEQFF	TGCGCCAGCAGCTTGGCCCCAGGCCTGGCCGATGAGCAGTTCTTC
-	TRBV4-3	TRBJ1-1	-	CASSLGRLNTEAFF	TGCGCCAGCAGCCTCGGCCGGCTGAACACTGAAGCTTTCTTT